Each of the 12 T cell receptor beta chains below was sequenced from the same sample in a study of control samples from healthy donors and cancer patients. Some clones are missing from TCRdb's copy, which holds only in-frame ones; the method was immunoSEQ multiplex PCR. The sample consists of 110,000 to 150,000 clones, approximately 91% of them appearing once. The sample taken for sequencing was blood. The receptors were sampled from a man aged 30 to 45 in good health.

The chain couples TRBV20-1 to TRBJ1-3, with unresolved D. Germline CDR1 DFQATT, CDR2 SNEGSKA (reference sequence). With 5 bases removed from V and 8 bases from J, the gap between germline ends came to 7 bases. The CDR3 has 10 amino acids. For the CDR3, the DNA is TGCAGTGCTTACGTGGACACCATATATTTT. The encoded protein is CSAYVDTIYF.

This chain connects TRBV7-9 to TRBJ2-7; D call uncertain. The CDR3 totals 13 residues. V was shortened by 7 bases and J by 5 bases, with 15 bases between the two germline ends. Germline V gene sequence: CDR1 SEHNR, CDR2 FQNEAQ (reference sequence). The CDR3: CASNRLGDHEQYF. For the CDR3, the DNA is TGTGCCAGCAACCGGTTGGGTGATCACGAGCAGTACTTC.

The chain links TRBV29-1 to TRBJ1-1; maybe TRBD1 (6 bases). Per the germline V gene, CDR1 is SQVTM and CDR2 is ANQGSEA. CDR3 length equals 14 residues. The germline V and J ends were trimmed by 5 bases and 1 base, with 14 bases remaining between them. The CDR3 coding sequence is TGCAGCGTTAATCAGGGGAACACGAACACTGAAGCTTTCTTT. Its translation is CSVNQGNTNTEAFF.

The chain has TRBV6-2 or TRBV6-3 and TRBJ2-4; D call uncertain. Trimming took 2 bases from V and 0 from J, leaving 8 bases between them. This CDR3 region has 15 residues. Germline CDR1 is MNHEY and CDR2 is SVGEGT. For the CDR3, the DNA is TGTGCCAGCAGTTACCCGTGGGCAGCCAAAAACATTCAGTACTTC. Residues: CASSYPWAAKNIQYF.

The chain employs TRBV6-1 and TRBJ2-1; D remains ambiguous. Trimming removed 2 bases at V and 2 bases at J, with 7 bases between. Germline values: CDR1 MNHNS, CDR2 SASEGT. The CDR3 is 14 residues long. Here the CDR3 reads CASSEKETYNEQFF. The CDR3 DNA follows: TGTGCCAGCAGTGAAAAGGAGACCTACAATGAGCAGTTCTTC.

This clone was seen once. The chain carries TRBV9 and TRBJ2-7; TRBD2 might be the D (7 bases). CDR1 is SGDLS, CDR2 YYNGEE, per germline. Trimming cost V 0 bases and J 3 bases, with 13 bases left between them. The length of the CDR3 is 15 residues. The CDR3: CASSVEGGSDYEQYF. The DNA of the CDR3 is TGTGCCAGCAGCGTAGAGGGGGGGTCAGACTACGAGCAGTACTTC.

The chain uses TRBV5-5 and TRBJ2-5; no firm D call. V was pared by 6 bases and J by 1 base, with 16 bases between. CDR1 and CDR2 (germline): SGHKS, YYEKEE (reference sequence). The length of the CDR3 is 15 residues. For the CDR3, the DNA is TGTGCCAGCATGCCAATGGTACTCAGCCAAGAGACCCAGTACTTC. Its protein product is CASMPMVLSQETQYF.

The CDR3, as DNA: TGTGCCATCAGAGATCAGTCGGGACATAGCTACACCTTC. It specifies CAIRDQSGHSYTF. The genes are TRBV10-3 and TRBJ1-2; weak D call: TRBD1 (6 bases). From germline, CDR1 is ENHRY and CDR2 SYGVKD. This CDR3 contains 13 residues. V lost 6 bases to trimming and J lost 9 bases, with 17 bases between them.

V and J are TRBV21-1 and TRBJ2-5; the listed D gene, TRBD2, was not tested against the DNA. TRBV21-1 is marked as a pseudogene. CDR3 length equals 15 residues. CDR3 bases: TGTGCCAGCAGCCCAGGACTAGCGGGGCTTTCGACCCAGTACTTC. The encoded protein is CASSPGLAGLSTQYF.

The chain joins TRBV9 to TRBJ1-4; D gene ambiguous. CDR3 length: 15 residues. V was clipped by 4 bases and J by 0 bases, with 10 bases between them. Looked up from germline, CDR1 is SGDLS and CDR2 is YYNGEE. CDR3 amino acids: CASSSLGTTNEKLFF. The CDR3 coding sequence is TGTGCCAGCAGCTCCCTAGGGACAACTAATGAAAAACTGTTTTTT.

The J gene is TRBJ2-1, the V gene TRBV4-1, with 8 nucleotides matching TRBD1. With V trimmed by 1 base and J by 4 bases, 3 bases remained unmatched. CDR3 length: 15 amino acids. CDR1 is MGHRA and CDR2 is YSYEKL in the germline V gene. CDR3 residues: CASSQGTGQYNEQFF. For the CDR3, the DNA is TGCGCCAGCAGCCAAGGGACAGGGCAATACAATGAGCAGTTCTTC.

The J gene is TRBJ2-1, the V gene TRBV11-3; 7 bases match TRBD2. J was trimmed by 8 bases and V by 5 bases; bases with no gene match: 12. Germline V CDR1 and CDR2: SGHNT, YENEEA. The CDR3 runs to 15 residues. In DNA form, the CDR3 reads TGTGCCAGCAGCCCAAACCACGTGGGACTATATGAGCAGTTCTTC. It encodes CASSPNHVGLYEQFF.